The 20 T cell receptor beta chains in this list originate from one sample, sequenced in a study of response to subunit inactivated influenza vaccine. TCRdb re-analysed the RT-PCR reads in MiXCR, keeping a single row per CDR3 protein. The data hold hundreds of thousands of distinct CDR3 sequences, with over 11% observed a single time. The sequencing used PBMCs from blood, collected 14 to 15 days before vaccination. The receptors shown here come from a man aged 50-60 years who received an inactivated influenza vaccine.

This clonotype showed up just a few times. The chain is built from TRBV7-2 and TRBJ1-4; weak D call: TRBD1 (5 bases). The CDR3 extends over 17 amino acids. The ends were cut back, 1 base at V and 5 bases at J, with 17 bases in the middle. From germline, CDR1 is SGHTA and CDR2 FQGNSA. CDR3 sequence reads: CASSLVSGGPINEKLFF. In DNA, the CDR3 is TGTGCCAGCAGCTTAGTAAGCGGGGGACCCATCAATGAAAAACTGTTTTTT.

This clonotype turned up a few times. CDR3 nucleotide sequence: TGTGCCAGCAGCTTAGCCATCACCGGCACCGGGGAGCTGTTTTTT. Translation gives CASSLAITGTGELFF. V and J are TRBV7-9 and TRBJ2-2; D is undetermined. The V end lost 0 bases, the J end lost 4 bases, and 9 bases lay between the germline ends. CDR1 is SEHNR and CDR2 is FQNEAQ in the germline V gene (reference sequence). This CDR3 contains 15 residues.

This clonotype showed up just a few times. J is TRBJ2-7 and V is TRBV20-1; 9 bases line up with TRBD1. J was trimmed by 2 bases and V by 4 bases; bases with no gene match: 15. CDR3 length: 17 residues. Germline CDR1 is DFQATT and CDR2 is SNEGSKA (reference sequence). The CDR3 DNA reads TGCAGTGCTACCTCTCGACAGGGGGAAAGGAGGACCTACGAGCAGTACTTC. Amino acid sequence: CSATSRQGERRTYEQYF.

The DNA for the CDR3 is TGTGCCAGCAGCCGGGTGGGGGTACGGGGTACGCAGTATTTT. Translation gives CASSRVGVRGTQYF. The chain uses TRBV7-9 and TRBJ2-3; either TRBD1 or TRBD2 may fit D (5 bases each). This CDR3 comprises 14 residues. Trimming pared 5 bases from V and 8 bases from J, leaving 17 bases between. Germline CDR1 SEHNR, CDR2 FQNEAQ (reference sequence).

The V gene is TRBV5-6, the J gene TRBJ2-2, with 8 positions matching TRBD2. Germline lookup yields CDR1 SGHDT and CDR2 YYEEEE. The J segment lost 5 bases and the V segment lost 4 bases, leaving 7 bases of the junction unmatched. The CDR3 totals 15 residues. As DNA, the CDR3 is TGTGCCAGCAGCCCGGGGGGGGGCGAAACCGGGGAGCTGTTTTTT. Residues: CASSPGGGETGELFF.

This clonotype appeared many times. The chain recombines TRBV6-6 with TRBJ1-5; D not certain. CDR1 MNHNY and CDR2 SVGAGI come from the germline V gene (reference sequence). Trimming stripped 4 bases from V and 12 bases from J, with 16 bases between. The CDR3 has 13 residues. DNA for the CDR3: TGTGCCAGCAGTTCCGACATGGATGTTGGCCAGCATTTT. Amino acids: CASSSDMDVGQHF.

This clonotype appeared a few times. The V gene is TRBV12-3 or TRBV12-4, the J gene TRBJ1-2; D is unclear. V dropped 4 bases and J dropped 4 bases, with 4 bases sitting between them. This CDR3 region has 11 residues. CDR3 bases: TGTGCCAGCAGTTCTACCTATGGCTACACCTTC. Translating gives CASSSTYGYTF.

This clonotype has a handful of counts. V usage is TRBV3-1 and J usage is TRBJ2-4; perhaps D is TRBD1 or TRBD2 (5 bases each). The CDR3 spans 16 residues. The germline V gene has CDR1 LGHDT and CDR2 YNNKEL (reference sequence). The ends were cut back, 1 base at V and 0 bases at J, with 10 bases in the middle. CDR3 in amino acids: CASSQVGVAAKNIQYF. CDR3 DNA sequence: TGTGCCAGCAGCCAAGTGGGGGTTGCAGCCAAAAACATTCAGTACTTC.

V is TRBV20-1 and J is TRBJ2-1, with no clear D. Germline V gene data show CDR1 as DFQATT and CDR2 as SNEGSKA (reference sequence). The CDR3 spans 16 residues. V lost 2 bases and J lost 0, with 14 bases in between. The CDR3 nucleotides are TGCAGTGCTAGAAAACGCGTGGTTAGCTCCTACAATGAGCAGTTCTTC. Translating it yields CSARKRVVSSYNEQFF.

This clonotype came up many times. V gene TRBV20-1 combines with J gene TRBJ1-2; D unresolved. This CDR3 spans 13 amino acids. CDR1 is DFQATT, CDR2 SNEGSKA, per germline (reference sequence). Trimming removed 1 base from V and 3 bases from J, with 9 bases in between. This CDR3 reads CSARGERYYGYTF. In DNA form, the CDR3 reads TGCAGTGCTAGAGGGGAGAGGTACTATGGCTACACCTTC.

This clonotype was detected ten times or more. The J gene is TRBJ2-5, the V gene TRBV12-3 or TRBV12-4; 8 bases align to TRBD1. This CDR3 region has 13 residues. V gave up 6 bases and J gave up 5 bases; unmatched junction bases: 5. CDR3 DNA sequence: TGTGCCAGCAGCGACAGGGGATGGGAGACCCAGTACTTC. This sequence encodes CASSDRGWETQYF.

A few counts support this clonotype. The V and J genes are TRBV12-3 or TRBV12-4 and TRBJ1-1; 8 bases are shared with TRBD1. V dropped 6 bases and J dropped 4; count of bases not matched to a gene: 7. The CDR3 loop spans 14 amino acids. Here the CDR3 DNA reads TGTGCCAGCAGGGTAGGGCAGGGGGCCACTGAAGCTTTCTTT. Translating gives CASRVGQGATEAFF.

This clonotype was seen only a few times. The chain couples TRBV5-1 to TRBJ1-2; D gene unclear. V lost 1 base and J 8 bases, leaving 12 bases between the germline ends. Germline-derived CDR1 and CDR2 are SGHRS and YFSETQ. There are 13 residues in the CDR3. Here the CDR3 DNA reads TGCGCCAGCAGCTTGAACGACCGAGAAGGCTACACCTTC. Its translation is CASSLNDREGYTF. Full variable domain (outside the CDR3, taken from reference TRBV5-1 and TRBJ1-2): KAGVTQTPRYLIKTRGQQVTLSCSPISGHRSVSWYQQTPGQGLQFLFEYFSETQRNKGNFPGRFSGRQFSNSRSEMNVSTLELGDSALYLCASSLNDREGYTFGSGTRLTVV.

As DNA, the CDR3 is TGTGCCAGCAGTCTGAACCCCAACACTGAAGCTTTCTTT. Translation gives CASSLNPNTEAFF. This chain connects TRBV6-2 or TRBV6-3 to TRBJ1-1; D unclear. The germline V gene has CDR1 MNHEY and CDR2 SVGEGT. Trimming removed 5 bases at V and 2 bases at J, with 9 bases between. The CDR3 spans 13 residues.

The rearrangement joins TRBV7-2 to TRBJ2-2; D gene uncertain. Trimming took 5 bases from V and 1 from J, leaving 11 bases between them. This CDR3 spans 15 amino acids. The germline V gene has CDR1 SGHTA and CDR2 FQGNSA. The CDR3 spells CASSVDRENTGELFF. Here the CDR3 DNA reads TGTGCCAGCAGCGTTGACCGAGAGAACACCGGGGAGCTGTTTTTT.

The CDR3 nucleotides are TGTGCCACCAGCAGACTATACAGCGAATTTAGCTCCTACAATGAGCAGTTCTTC. Residues: CATSRLYSEFSSYNEQFF. V and J are TRBV15 and TRBJ2-1; D not certain. Germline CDR1 is LNHNV and CDR2 is YYDKDF (reference sequence). The CDR3 contains 18 residues. Trimming removed 2 bases at V and 0 bases at J, with 17 bases between.

This clonotype has only a few counts. This chain connects TRBV15 to TRBJ2-3, with 9 bases aligning to TRBD2. The CDR3 runs to 17 residues. V gave up 0 bases and J gave up 6 bases; unmatched junction bases: 10. Germline assignment: CDR1 LNHNV and CDR2 YYDKDF (reference sequence). The CDR3 DNA is TGTGCCACCAGCAGAGATCTTTTTGCGGGGGGGCCGGATACGCAGTATTTT. This translates into CATSRDLFAGGPDTQYF.

This clonotype has a handful of counts. The rearrangement uses TRBV10-2 and TRBJ2-3; either TRBD1 or TRBD2 may supply D (5 bases each). Looked up from germline, CDR1 is WSHSY and CDR2 is SAAADI. This CDR3 contains 13 residues. Deletions cut 11 bases from V and 5 bases from J, with 17 bases between. This chain's CDR3 is CACGLLGVDTQYF. As DNA, the CDR3 is TGCGCCTGCGGGTTATTGGGGGTAGATACGCAGTATTTT.

The sample holds a few counts of this clonotype. J is TRBJ1-5 and V is TRBV20-1; the D gene is possibly TRBD1 (6 bases). Trimming shortened V by 6 bases and J by 6 bases, and 15 bases separated the two germline ends. The CDR3 is made up of 13 amino acids. Germline values: CDR1 DFQATT, CDR2 SNEGSKA (reference sequence). The CDR3 spells CSAQGNEGQPQHF. The CDR3 DNA follows: TGCAGTGCGCAGGGGAACGAAGGTCAGCCCCAGCATTTT.

This clonotype turned up a few times. The J gene is TRBJ2-1, the V gene TRBV28; TRBD2 agrees at 9 bases. The CDR3 contains 16 residues. Germline CDR1 reads MDHEN; CDR2 reads SYDVKM. V was pared by 4 bases and J by 3 bases, with 7 bases of the junction left unmatched. This CDR3 reads CASSSVSGGRYNEQFF. The CDR3 region has the DNA TGTGCCAGCAGTTCCGTTAGCGGGGGCCGCTACAATGAGCAGTTCTTC.